These 9 T cell receptor beta chains were all obtained from the same sample, sequenced in a study of T-cell reconstitution after alpha-beta-depleted transplantation in children. Preparation of the TCRbeta library involved a method that used unique molecular identifiers. A single record per CDR3 protein comes from TCRdb applying MiXCR to the PCR reads. The sample has approximately 110,000 distinct CDR3 sequences, roughly 24% seen once. The sequenced sample was PBMCs, mostly from graft donor cells, obtained 180 days after TCRalphabeta/CD19-depleted stem cell transplant. These receptors all stem from a male patient under 10 years old who had a stem cell transplant for chronic granulomatous disease, so the T cells may come from the graft donor.

The chain is built from TRBV7-7 and TRBJ2-1; D is perhaps TRBD2 (6 bases). Trimming pared 8 bases from V and 4 bases from J, leaving 12 bases between. This CDR3 has 13 residues. Germline CDR1 is SSHAT and CDR2 is FNYEAQ (reference sequence). In DNA form, the CDR3 reads TGTGCCAGCGTGTGGACTATTTACAATGAGCAGTTCTTC. Its protein is CASVWTIYNEQFF.

There are a few counts of this clonotype. CDR3 amino acids: CASSLELAGSKNIQYF. The CDR3 DNA follows: TGCGCCAGCAGCTTGGAACTAGCGGGGTCCAAAAACATTCAGTACTTC. The V gene is TRBV5-1, the J gene TRBJ2-4, with 10 positions matching TRBD2. The CDR3 sequence is 16 residues long. CDR1 and CDR2 (germline): SGHRS, YFSETQ. Trimming removed 0 bases from V and 2 bases from J; junction bases left unmatched: 2.

This clonotype was recorded a few times. The J gene is TRBJ1-6, the V gene TRBV9; 10 bases line up with TRBD1. Per the germline V gene, CDR1 is SGDLS and CDR2 is YYNGEE. With 2 bases clipped from V and 0 bases from J, the junction kept 5 bases outside the gene matches. The CDR3 runs 18 residues. CDR3 protein: CASSVSRDRGSYNSPLHF. CDR3 bases: TGTGCCAGCAGCGTCTCTCGGGACAGGGGCTCCTATAATTCACCCCTCCACTTT.

This clonotype was counted many times. The chain is built from TRBV29-1 and TRBJ2-1; D perhaps matches TRBD1 (6 bases). V dropped 5 bases and J dropped 8 bases, with 16 bases sitting between them. From germline, CDR1 is SQVTM and CDR2 ANQGSEA. The CDR3 sequence is 13 residues long. The DNA for the CDR3 is TGCAGCGTTTTAACAGGGTATAGACATGAGCAGTTCTTC. Encoded protein: CSVLTGYRHEQFF.

This chain uses TRBV5-4 with TRBJ2-7, with 14 bases fitting TRBD2. Germline assignment: CDR1 SGHNT and CDR2 YYREEE (reference sequence). J gave up 0 bases and V 0 bases, and 20 bases lay outside the gene matches. This CDR3 comprises 23 residues. CDR3: CASSLGLLRPGTSGSYRSYEQYF. The CDR3 DNA reads TGTGCCAGCAGCTTGGGTTTACTCCGGCCTGGGACTAGCGGGAGTTACCGCTCCTACGAGCAGTACTTC.

The chain uses TRBV5-1 and TRBJ2-7; perhaps D is TRBD1 or TRBD2 (5 bases each). CDR3 size: 15 residues. Germline V gives CDR1 SGHRS, CDR2 YFSETQ. Trimming removed 2 bases at V and 4 bases at J, with 16 bases between. This CDR3 reads CASSFMFGAEYEQYF. The CDR3 DNA reads TGCGCCAGCAGCTTTATGTTCGGGGCGGAATACGAGCAGTACTTC.

There are a few counts of this clonotype. The rearrangement joins TRBV5-1 to TRBJ2-1; the D gene is possibly TRBD1 (6 bases). Germline V gene lookup returns CDR1 SGHRS and CDR2 YFSETQ. Deletions cut 6 bases from V and 0 bases from J, with 19 bases between. CDR3 size: 17 residues. DNA of the CDR3: TGCGCCAGCAAGCTTGGTGTCAGGGGCCTCTCCTACAATGAGCAGTTCTTC. Protein product: CASKLGVRGLSYNEQFF.

This clonotype was counted ten times or more. The chain employs TRBV29-1 and TRBJ2-7, with no clear D. V was clipped by 4 bases and J by 0 bases, with 10 bases between them. The CDR3 length is 13 residues. Germline V gene lookup returns CDR1 SQVTM and CDR2 ANQGSEA. The CDR3 nucleotides are TGCAGCGTTGTGCTGGGCGGCTCCTACGAGCAGTACTTC. Translating it yields CSVVLGGSYEQYF.

This clonotype was seen many times. The genes are TRBV27 and TRBJ2-7; no clear D. The CDR3 is 14 amino acids. Trimming left V 3 bases short and J 2 bases short, with 11 bases between. Per the germline V gene, CDR1 is MNHEY and CDR2 is SMNVEV (reference sequence). The CDR3 DNA is TGTGCCAGCAGTTTGGGTAGTGCGCCCTACGAGCAGTACTTC. Translation gives CASSLGSAPYEQYF.